These T cell receptor beta chains were read from a single sample in a study of shared clonotypes between healthy human individuals. Method: immunoSEQ multiplex PCR; TCRdb's copy keeps in-frame clones and lacks some. The repertoire holds around 510,000 clones, more than 95% seen once, with nearly 0.065% in the top ten. Sequencing was done on a sample of naive CD4+ T cells sorted from blood. These receptors all come from a young woman in good health. CDR3s include the opening cysteine and the closing phenylalanine or tryptophan. D genes are given only for firm matches. Size values are once, few and many counts, or a class for expanded clones, and some rows have none.

clone_size	j_call	d_call	v_call	cdr3_nt	cdr3_aa
-	TRBJ2-7	-	TRBV28	TGTGCCAGCAGCATCGGATATCCAGGCTCCTACGAGCAGTACTTC	CASSIGYPGSYEQYF
once	TRBJ2-1	TRBD2	TRBV4-2	TGTGCCAGCAGCCAAGAGGCAATGGGGACTAGCGGAAACAATGAGCAGTTCTTC	CASSQEAMGTSGNNEQFF
-	TRBJ2-6	TRBD1	TRBV15	TGTGCCACCAGCAGAGAAGGGACAGGGGGCTCTGGGGCCAACGTCCTGACTTTC	CATSREGTGGSGANVLTF
-	TRBJ2-2	-	TRBV29-1	TGCAGCGTTGGGCCAAACACCGGGGAGCTGTTTTTT	CSVGPNTGELFF
-	TRBJ2-2	TRBD2	TRBV11-3	TGTGCCAGCAGTTCAGGACTAGCGGGACCTAACACCGGGGAGCTGTTTTTT	CASSSGLAGPNTGELFF
once	TRBJ1-2	-	TRBV28	TGTGCCAGCAGTTGCGGGGATTGCTATGGCTACACCTTC	CASSCGDCYGYTF
-	TRBJ1-2	TRBD1	TRBV6-1	TGTGCCAGAAGCGAGGGGGCGAACTATGGCTACACCTTC	CARSEGANYGYTF
-	TRBJ2-7	TRBD2	TRBV19	TGTGCCAGTAGTGATCTAGCGGGGACCTACGAGCAGTACTTC	CASSDLAGTYEQYF
-	TRBJ2-7	TRBD2	TRBV18	TGTGCCAGCTCAAGCGGGACTAGCGGGGGTCTCTCCTACGAGCAGTACTTC	CASSSGTSGGLSYEQYF
-	TRBJ2-1	-	TRBV11-2	TGTGCCAGCAGCTCCCTCGACCCCCTGAAGGAGCAGTTCTTC	CASSSLDPLKEQFF
-	TRBJ1-2	-	TRBV20-1	TGCAGTGCTACCGACAATGGCTACACCTTC	CSATDNGYTF
-	TRBJ2-4	-	TRBV5-4	TGTGCCAGCAGCTTGGCCGGCGGGTCCACCGAAAACATTCAGTACTTC	CASSLAGGSTENIQYF
once	TRBJ2-2	-	TRBV11-3	TGTGCCAGCAGCTTAGATCGGGGATCCGGGGAGCTGTTTTTT	CASSLDRGSGELFF
-	TRBJ2-6	TRBD2	TRBV28	TGTGCCAGCAGACGTAGCGGGACGCACTCTGGGGCCAACGTCCTGACTTTC	CASRRSGTHSGANVLTF
-	TRBJ2-2	-	TRBV2	TGTGCCAGCAATAGTCAGTGGTCCGGGGAGCTGTTTTTT	CASNSQWSGELFF
-	TRBJ2-7	-	TRBV30	TGTGCCTGGACCCCTGGCTTTGACGAGCAGTACTTC	CAWTPGFDEQYF
-	TRBJ2-1	-	TRBV5-6	TGTGCCAGCAGCCCGAGACTAGTTGGTGAGCAGTTCTTC	CASSPRLVGEQFF
-	TRBJ2-1	TRBD1	TRBV9	TGTGCCAGCAGCGTAGGGGGACAGGTGTACAATGAGCAGTTCTTC	CASSVGGQVYNEQFF
-	TRBJ2-1	TRBD2	TRBV4-1	TGCGCCAGCAGCCAAGGACTAGCGGGAGTTATTTTACGAGATGAGCAGTTCTTC	CASSQGLAGVILRDEQFF